Listed below are T cell receptor beta chains from one sample, sequenced in a study of shared clonotypes between healthy human individuals. TCRdb's copy holds only in-frame clones and misses some; the assay was immunoSEQ multiplex PCR. This sample has some 2,500,000 clones, with about 90% found just once. Sequences were obtained from naive CD4+ T cells from PBMCs. Source of these receptors: a man younger than 35 in good health. Some clones in this sample may be carry-over from other donors' samples. Both conserved end residues are part of each CDR3. A D gene is named only where the DNA matches it firmly. Where a row states a size, it is once, few, many or the class of an expanded clone; other rows omit it.

clone size	V gene	J gene	D gene	CDR3 DNA	CDR3 protein
-	TRBV19	TRBJ1-3	TRBD1	TGTGCCAGTAGTATGGGGACAGGACTCTCTGGAAACACCATATATTTT	CASSMGTGLSGNTIYF
-	TRBV28	TRBJ1-6	TRBD1	TGTGCCAGCAGATCAGGACAGGGATATAATTCACCCCTCCACTTT	CASRSGQGYNSPLHF
-	TRBV7-2	TRBJ2-6	-	TGTGCCAGCAGACCAGGGGCTGGGGCCAACGTCCTGACTTTC	CASRPGAGANVLTF
-	TRBV5-1	TRBJ2-3	TRBD2	TGCGCCAGCAGCCCGGGGGGAGGTCTGGATACGCAGTATTTT	CASSPGGGLDTQYF
-	TRBV5-1	TRBJ1-1	-	TGCGCCAGCAGCTTGGCTCCGGGGACGAGCACTGAAGCTTTCTTT	CASSLAPGTSTEAFF
-	TRBV5-4	TRBJ2-5	TRBD2	TGTGCCAGCCTAGCTAGCGGGAGTAGGGAGACCCAGTACTTC	CASLASGSRETQYF
-	TRBV18	TRBJ1-5	-	TGTGCCAGCTCACCGGGGGAAGATCAGCCCCAGCATTTT	CASSPGEDQPQHF
-	TRBV5-1	TRBJ2-7	-	TGCGCCAGCAGCTTGGCGGGATTGAGCGAGCAGTACTTC	CASSLAGLSEQYF
-	TRBV7-2	TRBJ2-3	-	TGTGCCAGCAGCTTAGCGCTTGGCGGTCGCACAGATACGCAGTATTTT	CASSLALGGRTDTQYF
few	TRBV6-1	TRBJ2-3	TRBD2	TGTGCCAGCAGTGAACTAGCGGGAGGGCCAGATACGCAGTATTTT	CASSELAGGPDTQYF
-	TRBV7-2	TRBJ2-7	-	TGTGCCAGCAGCCCAGACCCAACAAGCTACGAGCAGTACTTC	CASSPDPTSYEQYF
-	TRBV5-6	TRBJ1-2	TRBD1	TGTGCCAGCAGCCCAGGGGGCAGGGCAGGCTACACCTTC	CASSPGGRAGYTF
-	TRBV28	TRBJ2-1	TRBD2	TGTGCCAGCAGTTTGAGGGAGGGCAAAAATGAGCAGTTCTTC	CASSLREGKNEQFF
once	TRBV27	TRBJ2-6	TRBD1	TGTGCCAGCAGGAGGAACGGGGACAGGGGGCGGGGTGGGGCCAACGTCCTGACTTTC	CASRRNGDRGRGGANVLTF
-	TRBV5-5	TRBJ2-7	-	TGTGCCAGCAGCTTGGGGGCCTCAGTCTACGAGCAGTACTTC	CASSLGASVYEQYF
-	TRBV7-3	TRBJ2-1	-	TGTGCCAGCAGGATCAGGGAGTACTACAATGAGCAGTTCTTC	CASRIREYYNEQFF
-	TRBV4-2	TRBJ2-1	-	TGTGCCAGCAGCCAACCTGGGAAGAGCTCCTACAATGAGCAGTTCTTC	CASSQPGKSSYNEQFF
-	TRBV28	TRBJ2-5	-	TGTGCCAGCAGTAACGGGGTGGGGGGTCTAGAGACCCAGTACTTC	CASSNGVGGLETQYF
-	TRBV18	TRBJ1-1	-	TGTGCCAGCTCACCGGCAGGGGAGTTGTCTGAAGCTTTCTTT	CASSPAGELSEAFF
-	TRBV2	TRBJ1-1	-	TGTGCCAGCCGTTGGGAAAACACTGAAGCTTTCTTT	CASRWENTEAFF
-	TRBV4-2	TRBJ2-7	-	TGTGCCAGCAGCTCGAGCTCCTACGAGCAGTACTTC	CASSSSSYEQYF